The rows below give T cell receptor beta chains drawn from one sample of a study of a mutant IDH1 vaccine in newly diagnosed glioma. Their antigens are not known. Profiled with immunoSEQ multiplex PCR; TCRdb holds only in-frame clones, not every one. The sample contains tens of thousands of clones, approximately 81% of which appear only once. The specimen comprised PBMCs, sampled from a glioma patient whose treatment included an IDH1 peptide vaccine. The receptors originated from a woman aged 18-29 years with glioma. CDR3s include the opening cysteine and the closing phenylalanine or tryptophan. The order of the fields is J gene, clone size, D gene, V gene, CDR3 DNA, CDR3 protein. D genes are given only for firm matches. Some rows mark clone size as missing; the rest say once, few, many or name a class of expanded clone.

J: TRBJ1-2
size: -
D: -
V: TRBV21-1
DNA: TGTGCCAGCAGCAACAGGGGTTGCGGCTACACCTTC
CDR3: CASSNRGCGYTF

J: TRBJ1-1
size: -
D: -
V: TRBV7-9
DNA: TGTGCCAGCAGCTTAGCTGGTTCCAACACTGAAGCTTTCTTT
CDR3: CASSLAGSNTEAFF

J: TRBJ2-2
size: -
D: -
V: TRBV2
DNA: TGTGCCAGCAGTCCCAGGTCGGGGGCGACCGGGGAGCTGTTTTTT
CDR3: CASSPRSGATGELFF

J: TRBJ2-7
size: -
D: -
V: TRBV9
DNA: TGTGCCAGCAGCGTAGGGGTAGAAGCTGGCTACGAGCAGTACTTC
CDR3: CASSVGVEAGYEQYF

J: TRBJ2-1
size: once
D: -
V: TRBV25-1
DNA: TGTGCCAGCAGTGAAGTGGGACTCCCCTACCATGAGCAGTTCTTC
CDR3: CASSEVGLPYHEQFF

J: TRBJ1-1
size: -
D: -
V: TRBV18
DNA: TGTGCCAGCTCACTAGACCAAAACACTGAAGCTTTCTTT
CDR3: CASSLDQNTEAFF

J: TRBJ2-2
size: -
D: -
V: TRBV5-1
DNA: TGCGCCAGCAGCTTGGGAGCGTGGGCGAACACCGGGGAGCTGTTTTTT
CDR3: CASSLGAWANTGELFF

J: TRBJ1-2
size: -
D: -
V: TRBV18
DNA: TGTGCCAGCTCACCAGCGGAAGGGTGGACCACCTATGGCTACACCTTC
CDR3: CASSPAEGWTTYGYTF

J: TRBJ2-4
size: -
D: -
V: TRBV7-2
DNA: TGTGCCAGCAGCTTAAGGTGGACTCGAGCCAAAAACATTCAGTACTTC
CDR3: CASSLRWTRAKNIQYF

J: TRBJ2-7
size: -
D: -
V: TRBV11-2
DNA: TGTGCCAGCAGCGACGCCGCGGGGCGGGGGCCCCAATTC
CDR3: CASSDAAGRGPQF